One and the same sample provided the 30 T cell receptor beta chains below, sequenced in a study of regulatory T cells in long-lasting Graves disease. Regarding time point: newly diagnosed GD, antithyroid drugs for less than 3 months. Extracted RNA from PBMCs served as the source of the TCR library. Arm-PCR with iRepertoire HTBI primers amplified the CDR3 regions for these TCR beta libraries. From the multiplex PCR reads, TCRdb called clonotypes with MiXCR, one entry per CDR3 protein. Of about 450,000 distinct CDR3 sequences listed, around 15% are singletons. The same sample was also used in a study of T cells in Graves' hyperthyroidism and ophthalmopathy.

The specimen was peripheral blood mononuclear cells (PBMCs), collected at new diagnosis, from a patient treated with antithyroid drugs. The receptors stem from a woman aged 25-40 years with Graves disease.

On this clonotype itself: A much larger clone lies a single base off, so this may be a read error. The V gene is TRBV11-2, the J gene TRBJ2-2; D is possibly TRBD1 or TRBD2 (6 bases each). CDR3 size: 15 residues. Germline values: CDR1 SGHAT, CDR2 FQNNGV. The CDR3 sequence: CASSPGGARGGEPFF. For the CDR3, the DNA is TGTGCCAGCAGCCCTGGTGGGGCCAGGGGCGGGGAGCCGTTTTTT.

V gene TRBV24-1 combines with J gene TRBJ2-3; 8 bases fit TRBD1. Trimming at V came to 2 bases and at J to 1 base, leaving 7 bases not matched to a gene. Per germline, CDR1 KGHDR and CDR2 SFDVKD. The CDR3 is 17 residues long. The chain's CDR3 is CATSDSGDRGGTDTQYF. The CDR3 DNA reads as TGTGCCACCAGTGATTCAGGTGACAGGGGAGGCACAGATACGCAGTATTTT.

Only a few counts were recorded for this clonotype. The chain couples TRBV7-3 to TRBJ2-1; 7 bases fit TRBD2. The V gene end was trimmed by 2 bases and the J gene end by 8 bases; junction bases not matched to a gene: 12. This CDR3 comprises 16 residues. Germline CDR1 reads SGHTA; CDR2 reads FQGTGA. The CDR3 reads CASSLGREGLFYEQFF. CDR3 nucleotides: TGTGCCAGCAGCTTAGGGAGGGAGGGCCTTTTCTATGAGCAGTTCTTC.

This clonotype has just a few counts. The rearrangement joins TRBV28 to TRBJ2-3, with D unclear. The CDR3 has 11 residues. Germline loops: CDR1 MDHEN, CDR2 SYDVKM. The V and J ends lost 3 bases and 12 bases respectively, with 10 bases between them. As DNA, the CDR3 is TGTGCCAGCAGTTTTGGTCTAGGACAGTATTTT. It codes for CASSFGLGQYF.

In this sample, this clonotype turned up many times. This chain uses TRBV28 with TRBJ2-1, with D perhaps being TRBD1 or TRBD2 (6 bases each). The CDR3 loop spans 17 amino acids. Trimming stripped 2 bases from V and 7 bases from J, with 21 bases between. Looked up from germline, CDR1 is MDHEN and CDR2 is SYDVKM. The CDR3 DNA sequence: TGTGCCAGCAGTTTAGGGGCCCCTTATGGGGGGCGTAATGAGCAGTTCTTC. Translation gives CASSLGAPYGGRNEQFF.

This clonotype appeared many times. J is TRBJ2-7 and V is TRBV27, with 8 bases matching TRBD2. Germline CDR1 and CDR2: MNHEY and SMNVEV (reference sequence). The CDR3 runs to 14 residues. The V gene end was trimmed by 8 bases and the J gene end by 2 bases; junction bases not matched to a gene: 8. The CDR3 DNA sequence: TGTGCCAGCGGCCCGGGACTAGGTCCCTACGAGCAGTACTTC. Its protein product is CASGPGLGPYEQYF.

As to this clonotype: A junction boundary mismatches the germline segment, possibly from a read error. The chain uses TRBV6-1 and TRBJ2-1, with D possibly matching TRBD1 (5 bases). Germline V gives CDR1 MNHNS, CDR2 SASEGT. CDR3 size: 15 residues. The CDR3 bases are TGTGCCAGCAGTGATGACAGTCAGTCCTACAATGAGCGGTTCTTC. This codes for CASSDDSQSYNERFF.

On this clonotype itself: The germline gene is not matched at one end of the junction; a read error may be the cause. The chain recombines TRBV3-1 with TRBJ2-1; 8 bases map to TRBD2. Per germline, CDR1 LGHDT and CDR2 YNNKEL (reference sequence). The CDR3 consists of 17 residues. CDR3: CAGSQEGTGGAYNEQFF. The CDR3 nucleotides read TGTGCCGGCAGCCAAGAGGGAACCGGGGGGGCCTACAATGAGCAGTTCTTC.

This rearrangement joins TRBV4-1 to TRBJ2-7, with TRBD1 as a possible D gene (5 bases). The ends were cut back, 4 bases at V and 6 bases at J, with 22 bases in the middle. The CDR3 is 16 residues long. From germline, CDR1 is MGHRA and CDR2 YSYEKL. The CDR3 loop is CASSPQSRVQGTEQYF. The CDR3 DNA reads as TGCGCCAGCAGCCCTCAGAGCAGAGTGCAGGGAACCGAGCAGTACTTC.

This clonotype turned up a few times. In DNA form, the CDR3 reads TGTGCCAGCAGATCCGCCTCTAGCGGGAGTAAGTACGAGCAGTACTTC. As protein: CASRSASSGSKYEQYF. The V and J genes are TRBV27 and TRBJ2-7; TRBD2 matches at 10 bases. The V segment lost 6 bases and the J segment 4 bases; nucleotides outside the gene matches: 12. Germline-derived CDR1 and CDR2 are MNHEY and SMNVEV (reference sequence). This CDR3 is built from 16 residues.

This clonotype was found many times. This chain connects TRBV9 to TRBJ2-7; perhaps TRBD1 as D (5 bases). This CDR3 has 15 amino acids. Deletions cut 0 bases from V and 2 bases from J, with 12 bases between. The germline V gene encodes CDR1 SGDLS and CDR2 YYNGEE. The CDR3 protein is CASSVATAGPYEQYF. The DNA of the CDR3 is TGTGCCAGCAGCGTAGCTACGGCAGGGCCCTACGAGCAGTACTTC.

The CDR3 loop is CASSYSTGLAGGPHEQYF. CDR3 in DNA: TGTGCCAGCAGTTACTCGACGGGACTAGCGGGAGGGCCCCACGAGCAGTACTTC. The rearrangement links TRBV6-5 to TRBJ2-7, with 16 bases matching TRBD2. The CDR3 consists of 18 residues. After removal of 0 bases from V and 5 bases from J, the junction contained 7 bases not matched to a gene. CDR1 MNHEY and CDR2 SVGAGI come from the germline V gene.

The table lists this clonotype with many counts. The V gene is TRBV20-1, the J gene TRBJ2-1; 11 bases map to TRBD1. The germline CDR1 and CDR2 sequences are DFQATT and SNEGSKA (reference sequence). There are 19 residues in the CDR3. J was trimmed by 4 bases and V by 1 base; bases with no gene match: 15. Here the CDR3 reads CSARGGTGGLPSGYNEQFF. In DNA, the CDR3 is TGCAGTGCTAGAGGCGGGACAGGGGGATTGCCTAGCGGATACAATGAGCAGTTCTTC.

This clonotype was seen many times. J is TRBJ2-1 and V is TRBV9, with D possibly matching TRBD2 (6 bases). Trimming shortened V by 3 bases and J by 0 bases, and 10 bases separated the two germline ends. The germline V gene has CDR1 SGDLS and CDR2 YYNGEE. CDR3 size: 15 residues. CDR3 bases: TGTGCCAGCAGCGGGGGGGAGAGCTCCTACAATGAGCAGTTCTTC. Protein: CASSGGESSYNEQFF.

Notes on this clonotype: A much bigger clone sits one base away, suggesting this may be a read error. The chain links TRBV27 to TRBJ2-1; the match to TRBD2 covers 8 bases. Germline values: CDR1 MNHEY, CDR2 SMNVEV (reference sequence). The V segment lost 0 bases and the J segment 13 bases; nucleotides outside the gene matches: 8. CDR3 length: 14 amino acids. The CDR3 spells CASSLSSTSETQFF. The CDR3 nucleotides are TGTGCCAGCAGTTTATCGTCGACTAGCGAGACCCAGTTCTTC.

This clonotype has at least ten counts. The chain couples TRBV3-1 to TRBJ2-2; possibly TRBD2 for D (5 bases). V was trimmed by 4 bases and J by 7 bases, leaving 13 bases between them. Germline-derived CDR1 and CDR2 are LGHDT and YNNKEL (reference sequence). This CDR3 spans 14 amino acids. The CDR3 DNA sequence: TGTGCCAGCAGCCCGACTGACGGGGACGGGGAGCTGTTTTTT. This codes for CASSPTDGDGELFF.

This clonotype was detected only a few times. This chain links TRBV19 with TRBJ1-6; TRBD1 agrees at 7 bases. Germline V lookup: CDR1 LNHDA, CDR2 SQIVND (reference sequence). The CDR3 is 15 amino acids. V was clipped by 4 bases and J by 9 bases; unmatched bases: 9. This CDR3 is CASSSSGTVASPLHF. CDR3 in DNA: TGTGCCAGTAGTAGCTCCGGGACAGTAGCTTCACCCCTCCACTTT.

There are a few counts of this clonotype. The chain recombines TRBV28 with TRBJ2-3; 9 nucleotides align to TRBD2. The CDR3 spans 16 residues. The germline V gene encodes CDR1 MDHEN and CDR2 SYDVKM. Germline trimming cut 6 bases from V and 5 bases from J; bases unmatched to any gene: 12. CDR3 DNA sequence: TGTGCCAGCAGACCCACAGGCGGGAGGGCCGGAGATACGCAGTATTTT. Amino acids: CASRPTGGRAGDTQYF.

This clonotype was picked up many times. The V and J genes are TRBV7-9 and TRBJ2-1; maybe TRBD1 (10 bases). V lost 0 bases, J lost 0 bases, and 24 bases lay in between. CDR1 and CDR2 (germline): SEHNR, FQNEAQ (reference sequence). The CDR3 contains 21 residues. The CDR3 DNA sequence: TGTGCCAGCAGCTTAGCTTCGGGACAGGGGAGCGGGAGGAGCTCCTACAATGAGCAGTTCTTC. This gives the protein CASSLASGQGSGRSSYNEQFF.

The rearrangement links TRBV5-1 to TRBJ2-5, with D possibly matching TRBD2 (5 bases). CDR3 size: 15 residues. V was clipped by 0 bases and J by 3 bases, with 12 bases between them. CDR1 and CDR2 (germline): SGHRS, YFSETQ. This CDR3 is CASSLGQRLKETQYF. The DNA for the CDR3 is TGCGCCAGCAGCTTGGGGCAGAGACTAAAAGAGACCCAGTACTTC. Supplemented by reference TRBV5-1 and TRBJ2-5, the full variable domain reads KAGVTQTPRYLIKTRGQQVTLSCSPISGHRSVSWYQQTPGQGLQFLFEYFSETQRNKGNFPGRFSGRQFSNSRSEMNVSTLELGDSALYLCASSLGQRLKETQYFGPGTRLLVL.

A few counts support this clonotype. The chain links TRBV5-6 to TRBJ2-2; D gene ambiguous. This CDR3 has 15 amino acids. CDR1 is SGHDT, CDR2 YYEEEE, per germline. The V and J ends lost 0 bases and 1 base respectively, with 7 bases between them. The CDR3 region is CASSLDTQNTGELFF. CDR3 sequence (DNA): TGTGCCAGCAGCTTGGACACTCAGAACACCGGGGAGCTGTTTTTT.

As concerns this clonotype: An end of the junction differs from the germline gene, which may be a read error. The rearrangement joins TRBV18 to TRBJ2-4; a possible D gene is TRBD2 (6 bases). CDR1 is KGHSH and CDR2 is LQKENI in the germline V gene. CDR3 length equals 17 residues. Written as DNA, the CDR3 is TGTACCAGCTCACCAATGGGACTTTTCGCCGGCAAAAACATTCAGTACTTC. As protein: CTSSPMGLFAGKNIQYF.

This chain uses TRBV4-1 with TRBJ2-5; no clear D. Trimming cost V 1 base and J 0 bases, with 6 bases left between them. Germline CDR1 and CDR2: MGHRA and YSYEKL. The CDR3 sequence is 14 residues long. The CDR3 sequence: CASSQVGYQETQYF. The CDR3 DNA reads TGCGCCAGCAGCCAAGTGGGGTACCAAGAGACCCAGTACTTC.

This clonotype has a count of ten or more. The chain is built from TRBV7-9 and TRBJ2-7; TRBD1 might be the D (6 bases). Trimming removed 5 bases at V and 2 bases at J, with 13 bases between. The CDR3 totals 14 residues. Per the germline V gene, CDR1 is SEHNR and CDR2 is FQNEAQ (reference sequence). The chain's CDR3 is CASSTTGHTYEQYF. The CDR3 DNA sequence: TGTGCCAGCAGCACAACGGGACACACCTACGAGCAGTACTTC.

The count of this clonotype is one. A much larger clone lies a single base off, so this may be a read error. The V and J genes are TRBV7-2 and TRBJ1-2; 7 positions match TRBD1. The CDR3 spans 15 residues. Per the germline V gene, CDR1 is SGHTA and CDR2 is FQGNSA. As DNA, the CDR3 is TGTGCCAGCAGCCCCCAGGGGGAAGCTAACTATGACTACACCTTC. Protein sequence: CASSPQGEANYDYTF.

This clonotype was detected a few times. V gene TRBV29-1 combines with J gene TRBJ1-5, with D perhaps matching TRBD1 (6 bases). Germline CDR1 reads SQVTM; CDR2 reads ANQGSEA. The V and J ends lost 6 bases and 4 bases respectively, with 10 bases between them. This CDR3 has 12 amino acids. The CDR3 here is CSVRGANQPQHF. The DNA for the CDR3 is TGCAGCGTGAGGGGGGCTAATCAGCCCCAGCATTTT.

This clonotype was detected many times. The chain links TRBV2 to TRBJ1-5; no firm D call. The CDR3 has 14 residues. The germline V gene encodes CDR1 SNHLY and CDR2 FYNNEI. V was trimmed by 6 bases and J by 7 bases, leaving 16 bases between them. The CDR3 region has the DNA TGTGCCAGCAGGTTGCATTCGGCGGGCCAGCCCCAGCATTTT. Protein product: CASRLHSAGQPQHF.

This clonotype was seen many times. The V call is TRBV6-5, the J call TRBJ2-3, with TRBD2 as a possible D gene (5 bases). The CDR3 covers 14 residues. Germline V gives CDR1 MNHEY, CDR2 SVGAGI. Between the trimmed V and J ends, which lost 0 bases and 10 bases, there was a span of 14 bases. The CDR3 region is CASSYSRARGAQYF. CDR3 in DNA: TGTGCCAGCAGTTACTCCCGGGCCCGGGGTGCGCAGTATTTT.

There are a few counts of this clonotype. The J gene is TRBJ1-5, the V gene TRBV27; TRBD1 might be the D (5 bases). V gave up 3 bases and J gave up 2 bases, with 14 bases separating them. Germline V gene data show CDR1 as MNHEY and CDR2 as SMNVEV (reference sequence). The CDR3 is made up of 16 amino acids. The CDR3 here is CASSFSGRAGNQPQHF. In DNA, the CDR3 is TGTGCCAGCAGTTTCAGTGGCAGGGCGGGCAATCAGCCCCAGCATTTT.

This clonotype was seen a few times. The chain uses TRBV7-9 and TRBJ2-1; TRBD1 matches 8 bases. The length of the CDR3 is 15 residues. Germline assignment: CDR1 SEHNR and CDR2 FQNEAQ (reference sequence). Trimming took 7 bases from V and 6 from J; bases not matched to a gene: 11. The DNA for the CDR3 is TGTGCCAGCACCCTACTGGGACAGGTGGGCAATGAGCAGTTCTTC. Protein sequence: CASTLLGQVGNEQFF.